This paragraph reports one T cell receptor (beta chain). The CDR3 runs 15 residues. The V segment lost 0 bases and the J segment 2 bases; nucleotides outside the gene matches: 2. Per germline, CDR1 SGDLS and CDR2 YYNGEE. The sample is drawn from a study of blood T cell repertoires in COVID-19. Looking at the study overall: From the United States, Italy and Spain came samples of acute and convalescent COVID-19. T cells, B-cell-depleted T cells, or PBMCs provided the cDNA or gDNA that served as material.

Authors' data handling: The assay estimated nucleated cells by amplifying reference gene primers. Profiled with immunoSEQ multiplex PCR; TCRdb holds only in-frame clones, not every one. V, J and clone size are taken as reported in that table, and D and trimming were inferred from the DNA itself. The data hold about 230,000 clones, with about 88% observed a single time. Sequences were obtained from peripheral blood. J is TRBJ2-7 and V is TRBV9; 10 bases fit TRBD2. The sequence was obtained from a man aged 35 to 55 with acute or convalescent COVID-19. For the CDR3, the DNA is TGTGCCAGCAGCGTAGAAAGCGGGGGGGCCTACGAGCAGTACTTC. It encodes CASSVESGGAYEQYF.